What follows describes a single T cell receptor beta chain. The record originates from a study of shared clonotypes between healthy human individuals. J gave up 4 bases and V 5 bases, and 5 bases lay outside the gene matches. The germline CDR1 and CDR2 sequences are SGHAT and FQNNGV. This CDR3 is built from 15 residues. The protocol was immunoSEQ multiplex PCR, while the TCRdb copy is restricted to in-frame clones and leaves out a portion. The sample consists of about 680,000 clones, approximately 79% of them appearing once. The chain recombines TRBV11-2 with TRBJ2-1; 10 positions match TRBD2. The origin of this receptor is a woman in her twenties or thirties in good health. Sequenced sample: memory CD4+ T cells sorted from blood. Stated subset: CD45RA-negative fraction. As DNA, the CDR3 is TGTGCCAGCAGCCCCTGGACTAGCGGATACAATGAGCAGTTCTTC. Its translation: CASSPWTSGYNEQFF.